A single T cell receptor beta chain is shown here with its context. This entry comes from a study of control samples from healthy donors and cancer patients. Some clones are missing from TCRdb's copy, which holds only in-frame ones; the method was immunoSEQ multiplex PCR. The sample lists tens of thousands of clones; over 90% were seen once. Trimming took 5 bases from V and 5 from J, leaving 9 bases between them. CDR1 SGHTA and CDR2 FQGTGA come from the germline V gene. The CDR3 spans 13 residues. This TCR was sampled from a woman aged 50 to 65 with head and neck cancer. Sequencing was performed on PBMCs. The rearrangement joins TRBV7-3 to TRBJ2-2, with D possibly TRBD2 on 5 matching bases. CDR3 DNA sequence: TGTGCCAGCAGCCCCACGGGGACCGGGGAGCTGTTTTTT. The encoded protein is CASSPTGTGELFF.